The clone carrying this T cell receptor beta chain was seen many times. The antigen is unknown. TCRbeta library construction was performed incorporating unique molecular identifiers. TCRdb redid the calling of the PCR reads with MiXCR, one entry per CDR3 protein. This sample has some 350,000 distinct CDR3 sequences, with roughly 15% found just once. J lost 8 bases, V lost 11 bases, and 12 bases had no gene match. CDR3 length: 14 residues. CDR1 MDHEN and CDR2 SYDVKM come from the germline V gene. This record belongs to a study of T-cell reconstitution after alpha-beta-depleted transplantation in children. Broader study findings: T-cell counts and diversity at one year post-transplant came mainly from newly produced T cells. Reports say that about two months after transplant, the alpha-beta T cells came out of several hundred graft clones that had expanded.

This TCR derives from a male patient aged 2 to 9 who had a stem cell transplant for acute lymphoblastic leukemia, so the T cells may come from the graft donor. The genes are TRBV28 and TRBJ1-6, with 7 positions matching TRBD1. The sequenced sample was PBMCs, mostly from graft donor cells, obtained 360 days after TCRalphabeta/CD19-depleted stem cell transplant. The CDR3 DNA reads as TGTGCCGCAGGGGGGGCCCAAGTTTATTCACCCCTCCACTTT. It yields the protein CAAGGAQVYSPLHF.